This entry lists 13 T cell receptor beta chains sequenced from one sample in a study of blood T cell repertoires in COVID-19. Profiling relied on immunoSEQ multiplex PCR, and the TCRdb table lists in-frame clones only, not all of them. The sample records around 270,000 clones, roughly 88% being singletons. The material sequenced was PBMCs or T cells enriched from blood (not recorded which). All receptors come from a woman in her twenties or thirties who had recovered from COVID-19.

As to this clone: Other DNA sequences in this sample translate to the same CDR3. The chain couples TRBV5-1 to TRBJ2-1, with 9 bases lining up with TRBD2. Germline assignment: CDR1 SGHRS and CDR2 YFSETQ. V trimming: 0 bases; J trimming: 7 bases; junction bases outside the gene matches: 5. The CDR3 covers 15 residues. The CDR3 loop reads CASSLALAGGNEQFF. CDR3 coding DNA: TGCGCCAGCAGCTTGGCCTTGGCGGGAGGGAATGAGCAGTTCTTC.

This clone is categorized as medium-sized. The chain uses TRBV6-4 and TRBJ2-3; 8 nucleotides match TRBD1. With V trimmed by 3 bases and J by 1 base, 6 bases remained unmatched. The germline V gene has CDR1 MRHNA and CDR2 SNTAGT. The CDR3 runs to 16 residues. The CDR3, as DNA: TGTGCCAGCAGTGATTCGACAGGGGCGGGCACAGATACGCAGTATTTT. Its translation is CASSDSTGAGTDTQYF.

The rearrangement links TRBV3-1 (or the pseudogene TRBV3-2) to TRBJ1-2; weak D call: TRBD1 (6 bases). Germline V gene lookup returns CDR1 LGHDT and CDR2 YNNKEL (reference sequence). V lost 2 bases and J 2 bases, leaving 6 bases between the germline ends. This CDR3 has 13 residues. The CDR3 spells CASSQRGNYGYTF. The DNA for the CDR3 is TGTGCCAGCAGCCAAAGGGGGAACTATGGCTACACCTTC.

The chain carries TRBV5-1 and TRBJ1-1; possible D gene TRBD1, 6 bases. V was shortened by 3 bases and J by 3 bases, with 15 bases between the two germline ends. Germline loops: CDR1 SGHRS, CDR2 YFSETQ. The CDR3 loop spans 15 amino acids. The CDR3 DNA reads TGCGCCAGCAGCTCACAGGGTAGCGCGTACACTGAAGCTTTCTTT. As protein: CASSSQGSAYTEAFF.

The rearrangement joins TRBV27 to TRBJ2-1; TRBD2 aligns across 12 bases. J was trimmed by 4 bases and V by 4 bases; bases with no gene match: 2. This CDR3 is built from 15 residues. CDR1 and CDR2 (germline): MNHEY, SMNVEV (reference sequence). CDR3 DNA: TGTGCCAGCAGTTCCGGACTAGCGGGATACAATGAGCAGTTCTTC. Translated, it gives CASSSGLAGYNEQFF.

The chain is built from TRBV21-1 and TRBJ1-2. TRBV21-1 is a documented pseudogene. The CDR3 has 15 amino acids. CDR3 nucleotides: TGTGCCAGCAGCAAAACTCCCGGTAGATACTATGGCTACACCTTC. Amino acids: CASSKTPGRYYGYTF.

The CDR3 loop is CASSPRISSYEQYF. CDR3 bases: TGTGCCAGCAGTCCGCGGATCAGCTCCTACGAGCAGTACTTC. The V call is TRBV28, the J call TRBJ2-7; D remains unclear. The V end lost 5 bases, the J end lost 0 bases, and 11 bases lay between the germline ends. The CDR3 covers 14 residues. CDR1 is MDHEN and CDR2 is SYDVKM in the germline V gene.

The V call is TRBV3-1 (or the pseudogene TRBV3-2), the J call TRBJ2-7; 7 nucleotides align to TRBD2. CDR1 is LGHDT and CDR2 is YNNKEL in the germline V gene (reference sequence). J lost 1 base, V lost 0 bases, and 3 bases had no gene match. The CDR3 covers 15 residues. In nucleotides, the CDR3 is TGTGCCAGCAGCCAAGAACCCGGGAGGTCCTACGAGCAGTACTTC. The encoded protein is CASSQEPGRSYEQYF.

The rearrangement links TRBV19 to TRBJ2-7; the match to TRBD2 covers 8 bases. From germline, CDR1 is LNHDA and CDR2 SQIVND (reference sequence). The J segment lost 2 bases and the V segment lost 6 bases, leaving 6 bases of the junction unmatched. This CDR3 contains 14 residues. CDR3 coding DNA: TGTGCCAGTAGCCCCGGGACTAGGACCTACGAGCAGTACTTC. As protein: CASSPGTRTYEQYF. Variable domain in full (rest from reference TRBV19 and TRBJ2-7): DGGITQSPKYLFRKEGQNVTLSCEQNLNHDAMYWYRQDPGQGLRLIYYSQIVNDFQKGDIAEGYSVSREKKESFPLTVTSAQKNPTAFYLCASSPGTRTYEQYFGPGTRLTVT.

This clone was counted between two and nine times. The same CDR3 can be traced to other DNA sequences in this sample. The rearrangement joins TRBV6-5 to TRBJ2-7, with 13 bases fitting TRBD2. The CDR3 extends over 15 amino acids. The germline gives CDR1 MNHEY, CDR2 SVGAGI. Trimming took 0 bases from V and 4 from J; bases not matched to a gene: 0. The CDR3 bases are TGTGCCAGCAGTTACTCGACTAGCGGGGGGTACGAGCAGTACTTC. Amino acid sequence: CASSYSTSGGYEQYF.

This clone was seen a single time. The genes are TRBV6-6 and TRBJ1-6; 9 bases map to TRBD1. The CDR3 spans 14 residues. V dropped 7 bases and J dropped 7; count of bases not matched to a gene: 5. CDR1 is MNHNY and CDR2 is SVGAGI in the germline V gene (reference sequence). DNA for the CDR3: TGTGCCAGCACGGGACAGGGAGGGAATTCACCCCTCCACTTT. The encoded protein is CASTGQGGNSPLHF.

This chain links TRBV5-1 with TRBJ2-1; 13 positions match TRBD2. Trimming cost V 2 bases and J 10 bases; bases outside gene matches: 6. Germline CDR1 is SGHRS and CDR2 is YFSETQ. This CDR3 spans 15 amino acids. CDR3 loop: CASSLTSGRVGEQFF. The CDR3 DNA is TGCGCCAGCAGCTTAACTAGCGGGAGGGTCGGAGAGCAGTTCTTC.

This clone has only a few counts. This sequence joins TRBV30 and TRBJ1-3; maybe TRBD1 (5 bases). The V end lost 0 bases, the J end lost 8 bases, and 11 bases lay between the germline ends. The germline V gene encodes CDR1 GTSNPN and CDR2 SVGIG (reference sequence). CDR3 size: 13 residues. CDR3 nucleotides: TGTGCCTGGAGTGTAGGAGGGACGGACACCATATATTTT. Translation: CAWSVGGTDTIYF.